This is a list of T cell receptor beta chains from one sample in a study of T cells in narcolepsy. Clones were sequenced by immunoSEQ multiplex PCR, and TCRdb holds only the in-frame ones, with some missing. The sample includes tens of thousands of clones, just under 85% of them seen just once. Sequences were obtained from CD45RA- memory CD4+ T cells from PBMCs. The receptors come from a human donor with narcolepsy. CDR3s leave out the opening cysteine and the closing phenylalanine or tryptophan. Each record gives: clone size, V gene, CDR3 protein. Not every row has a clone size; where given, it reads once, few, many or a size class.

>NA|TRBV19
ASSILSGGPQH
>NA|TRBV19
ASSPHTPSSGANVLT
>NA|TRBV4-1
ASSQTQGATNEKLF
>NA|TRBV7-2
ASSWDYGRADTQY
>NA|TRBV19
ASSYRGDNEQF
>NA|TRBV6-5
ASRSYGYT
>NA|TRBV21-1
ASNGDCPEQY
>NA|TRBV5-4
ASQAFGNEQF
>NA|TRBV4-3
ASSQRPSTGEYGYT
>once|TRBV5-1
ASREGPSSGNTIY
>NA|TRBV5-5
ASSSRPADTQY
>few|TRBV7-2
ASSARQGSYYGYT
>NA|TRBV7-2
ASSLQARGTDTQY
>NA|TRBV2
ASSEGWTGTSYNSPLH
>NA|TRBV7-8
ASSLVLLGGYT
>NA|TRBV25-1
ASSSFSGRSYEQY
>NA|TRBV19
ASSMVATFMNTEAF
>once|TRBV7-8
ASSSRQGRNTEAF
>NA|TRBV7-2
ASSAYRLGTDTQY
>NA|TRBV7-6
ASSLTSSGAYEQY
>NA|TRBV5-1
ASSQGFPNEQF
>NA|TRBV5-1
ASTTNMGAQETQY
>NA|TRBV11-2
ASSLVAGGSYNEQF
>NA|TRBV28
ASKRADEQF
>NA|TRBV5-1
ASSSVTGRNEQF
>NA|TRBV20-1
SATPGGTQY
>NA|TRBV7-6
ASSRRVAGASYEQY
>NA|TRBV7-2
ASSSDLTGGFISYNEQF
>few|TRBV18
ASSPTGLGEAF
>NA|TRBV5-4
ASSLGGVLETQY
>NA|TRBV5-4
ASSSVRGRFLEQY
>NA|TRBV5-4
ASSLGQVNTEAF
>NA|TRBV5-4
ASSLWQVNAIRGQY
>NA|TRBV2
ASRGDRGVAGELF
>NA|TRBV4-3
ASSPAGLAWDEQY
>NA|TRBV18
ASSPQVTNQPQH
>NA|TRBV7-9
ATSMRSTYEQY
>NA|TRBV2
ASSGPRSSYNSPLH
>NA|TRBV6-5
ASSQGQGNQPQH
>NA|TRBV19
ASSMGQGVTYEQY
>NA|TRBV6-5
ASSYKGPPTNEKLF
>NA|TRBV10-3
ATEGLTDTQY
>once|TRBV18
ASSPKQGESGNTIY
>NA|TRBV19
ASSYRRLDSNQPQH
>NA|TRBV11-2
ASSLTGGVEQY
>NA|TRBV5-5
ASALGGPYEQY
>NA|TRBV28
ASSSDVYGYT
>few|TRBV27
ASSFAGTPYTDTQY
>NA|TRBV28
ASSFWGEAF
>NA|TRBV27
ASRARRGYPGELF
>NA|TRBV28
ASSTSRDRVNYEQY
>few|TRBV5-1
ASSGALAGRETQY
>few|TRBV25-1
ASRIFGEQF
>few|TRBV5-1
ASSFAGTEYEQY
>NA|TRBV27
ASSLGGTGFDEQY
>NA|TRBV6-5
ASKEGGSGSGEQY
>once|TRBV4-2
ASSQVASGTDTQY
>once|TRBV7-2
ASSSQGASVYEQY